The source of this T cell receptor beta chain is a study of beta chain features in type 1 diabetes. For the study at large: Patients were similar to healthy donors in age and gender (as well as in cell yields).

cDNA synthesis used the whole RNA isolate, giving expressed TCRB sequences. Average reads for naive, central memory and regulatory T cell samples were about 3.7 million. The data were produced by immunoSEQ multiplex PCR, yet TCRdb's version contains in-frame clones alone and is incomplete. The table shows about 240,000 clones, with about 30% occurring only once. This clone was counted at least ten times. Germline values: CDR1 LNHDA, CDR2 SQIVND (reference sequence). With 3 bases clipped from V and 7 bases from J, the junction kept 13 bases outside the gene matches. The CDR3 extends over 18 amino acids.

The genes are TRBV19 and TRBJ2-1; the match to TRBD2 covers 12 bases. The material sequenced was central memory CD4+ T cells from blood. This receptor was identified in a man aged 25 to 40 in good health. The CDR3 reads CASSITPLLAGGKNEQFF. Written as DNA, the CDR3 is TGTGCCAGTAGTATTACCCCCCTTCTAGCGGGAGGGAAGAATGAGCAGTTCTTC.